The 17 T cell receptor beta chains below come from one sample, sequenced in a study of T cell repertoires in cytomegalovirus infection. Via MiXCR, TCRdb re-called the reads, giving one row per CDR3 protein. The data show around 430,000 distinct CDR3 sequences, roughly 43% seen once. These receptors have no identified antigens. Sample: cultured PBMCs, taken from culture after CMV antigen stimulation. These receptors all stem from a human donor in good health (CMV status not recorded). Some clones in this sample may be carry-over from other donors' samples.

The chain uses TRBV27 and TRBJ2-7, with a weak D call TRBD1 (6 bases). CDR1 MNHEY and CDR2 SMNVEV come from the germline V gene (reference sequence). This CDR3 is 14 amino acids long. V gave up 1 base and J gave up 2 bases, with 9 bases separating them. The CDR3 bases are TGTGCCAGCAGTTTATACGGACAGCCCTACGAGCAGTACTTC. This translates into CASSLYGQPYEQYF.

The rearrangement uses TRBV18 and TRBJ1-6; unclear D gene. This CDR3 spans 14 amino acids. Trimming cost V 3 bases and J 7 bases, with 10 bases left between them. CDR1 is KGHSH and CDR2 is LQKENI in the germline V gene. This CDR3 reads CASSPTATNSPLHF. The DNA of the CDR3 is TGTGCCAGCTCACCGACTGCGACGAATTCACCCCTCCACTTT.

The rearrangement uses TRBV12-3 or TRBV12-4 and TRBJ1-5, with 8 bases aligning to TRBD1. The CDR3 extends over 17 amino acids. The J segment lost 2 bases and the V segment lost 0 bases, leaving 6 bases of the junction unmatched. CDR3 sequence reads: CASSLAPTGDGNQPQHF. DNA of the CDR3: TGTGCCAGCAGTTTAGCCCCGACAGGGGACGGCAATCAGCCCCAGCATTTT.

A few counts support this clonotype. CDR3 sequence (DNA): TGCGCCAGCAGCCAAGTTAAGGGTTCACCCCTCCACTTT. Translated, it gives CASSQVKGSPLHF. The chain has TRBV4-1 and TRBJ1-6; D unclear. The CDR3 has 13 residues. V was shortened by 1 base and J by 9 bases, with 7 bases between the two germline ends. Germline V CDR1 and CDR2: MGHRA, YSYEKL.

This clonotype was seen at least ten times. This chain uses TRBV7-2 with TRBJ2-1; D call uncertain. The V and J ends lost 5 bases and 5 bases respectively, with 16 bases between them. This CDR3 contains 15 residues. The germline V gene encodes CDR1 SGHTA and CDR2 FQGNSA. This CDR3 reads CASSLWVEGHNEQFF. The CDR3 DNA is TGTGCCAGCAGCCTCTGGGTTGAAGGCCACAATGAGCAGTTCTTC.

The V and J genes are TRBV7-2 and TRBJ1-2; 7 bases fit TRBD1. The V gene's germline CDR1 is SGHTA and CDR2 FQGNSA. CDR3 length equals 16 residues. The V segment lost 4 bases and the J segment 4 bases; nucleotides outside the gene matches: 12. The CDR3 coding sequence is TGTGCCAGCAGCTCCCAAGGGTCCACAGGGGCCTATGGCTACACCTTC. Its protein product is CASSSQGSTGAYGYTF.

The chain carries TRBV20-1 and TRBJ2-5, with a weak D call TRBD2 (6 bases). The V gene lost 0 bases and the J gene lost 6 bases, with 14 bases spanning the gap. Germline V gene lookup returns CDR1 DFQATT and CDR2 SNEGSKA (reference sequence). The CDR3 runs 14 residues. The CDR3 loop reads CSARDTGSTQTQYF. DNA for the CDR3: TGCAGTGCTAGAGATACCGGGAGCACTCAGACCCAGTACTTC.

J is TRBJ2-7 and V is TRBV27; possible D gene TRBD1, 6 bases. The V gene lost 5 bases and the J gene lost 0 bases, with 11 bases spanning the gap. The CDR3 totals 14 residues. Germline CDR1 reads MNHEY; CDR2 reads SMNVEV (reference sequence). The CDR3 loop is CASSGGASSYEQYF. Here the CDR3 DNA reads TGTGCCAGCAGTGGGGGCGCTAGCTCCTACGAGCAGTACTTC.

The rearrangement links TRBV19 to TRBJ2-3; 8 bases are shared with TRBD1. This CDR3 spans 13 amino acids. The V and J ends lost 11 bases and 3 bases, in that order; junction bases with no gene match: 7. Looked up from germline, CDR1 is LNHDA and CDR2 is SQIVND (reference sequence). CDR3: CASRGQGTDTQYF. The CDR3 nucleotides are TGTGCCTCCAGGGGGCAGGGAACAGATACGCAGTATTTT.

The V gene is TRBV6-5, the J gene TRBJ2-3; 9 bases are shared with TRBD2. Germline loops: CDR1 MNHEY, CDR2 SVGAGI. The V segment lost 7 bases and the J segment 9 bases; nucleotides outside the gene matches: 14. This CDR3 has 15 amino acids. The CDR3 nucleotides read TGTGCCAGCAACGCCTTAGCGGGAGTGAGGGGAACGCAGTATTTT. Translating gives CASNALAGVRGTQYF.

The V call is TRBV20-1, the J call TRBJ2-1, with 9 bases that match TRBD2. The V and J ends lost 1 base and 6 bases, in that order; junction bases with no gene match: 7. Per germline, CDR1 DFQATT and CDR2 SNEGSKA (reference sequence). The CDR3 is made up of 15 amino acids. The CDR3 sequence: CSARVPAGGLNEQFF. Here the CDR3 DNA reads TGCAGTGCTAGAGTCCCTGCGGGGGGGCTCAATGAGCAGTTCTTC.

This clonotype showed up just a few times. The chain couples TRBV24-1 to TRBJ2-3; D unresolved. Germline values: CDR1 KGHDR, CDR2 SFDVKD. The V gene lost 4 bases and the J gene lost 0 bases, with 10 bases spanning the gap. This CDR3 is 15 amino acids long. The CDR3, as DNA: TGTGCCACCAGTGACGGGTTTTCTAGCACAGATACGCAGTATTTT. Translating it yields CATSDGFSSTDTQYF.

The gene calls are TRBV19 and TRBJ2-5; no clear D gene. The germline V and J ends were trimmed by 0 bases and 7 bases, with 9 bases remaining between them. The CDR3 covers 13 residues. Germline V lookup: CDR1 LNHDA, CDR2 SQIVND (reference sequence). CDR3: CASSIETIGTQYF. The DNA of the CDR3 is TGTGCCAGTAGTATAGAAACGATCGGGACCCAGTACTTC.

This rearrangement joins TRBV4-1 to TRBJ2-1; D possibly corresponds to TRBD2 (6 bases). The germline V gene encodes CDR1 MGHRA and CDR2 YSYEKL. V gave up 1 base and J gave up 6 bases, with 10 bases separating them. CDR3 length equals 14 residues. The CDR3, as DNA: TGCGCCAGCAGCCAAGGACTAGAAGTCAATGAGCAGTTCTTC. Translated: CASSQGLEVNEQFF.

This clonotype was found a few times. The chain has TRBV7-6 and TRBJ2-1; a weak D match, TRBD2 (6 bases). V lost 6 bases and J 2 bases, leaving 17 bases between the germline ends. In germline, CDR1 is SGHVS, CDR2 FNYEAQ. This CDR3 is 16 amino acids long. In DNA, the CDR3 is TGTGCCAGCAGTGTCCCGGGGGAGTCGGCCTACAATGAGCAGTTCTTC. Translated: CASSVPGESAYNEQFF.

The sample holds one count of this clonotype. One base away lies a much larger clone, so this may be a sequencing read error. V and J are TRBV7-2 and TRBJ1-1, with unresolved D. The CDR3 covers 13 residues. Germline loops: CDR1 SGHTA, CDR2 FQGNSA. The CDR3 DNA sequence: TGTGCCAGCAGCTTACTGGGGAACACTGAAGCTTTGTTT. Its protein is CASSLLGNTEALF.

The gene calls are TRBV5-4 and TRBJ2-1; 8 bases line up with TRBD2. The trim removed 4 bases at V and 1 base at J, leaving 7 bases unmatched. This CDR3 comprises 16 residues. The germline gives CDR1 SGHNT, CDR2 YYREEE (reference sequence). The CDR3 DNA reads TGTGCCAGCAGCCAACCGCGGGGGGATTCCTACAATGAGCAGTTCTTC. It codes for CASSQPRGDSYNEQFF. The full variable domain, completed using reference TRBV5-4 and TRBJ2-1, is ETGVTQSPTHLIKTRGQQVTLRCSSQSGHNTVSWYQQALGQGPQFIFQYYREEENGRGNFPPRFSGLQFPNYSSELNVNALELDDSALYLCASSQPRGDSYNEQFFGPGTRLTVL.